These 12 T cell receptor beta chains originate from one sample sequenced in a study of beta chain features in type 1 diabetes. Sequencing targeted expressed TCRB transcripts, as all isolated RNA had been reverse transcribed. Libraries were prepared by immunoSEQ multiplex PCR; TCRdb keeps only in-frame clonotypes and omits some of them. The sample contains about 220,000 clones, approximately 10% of which appear only once. The sample taken for sequencing was central memory CD4+ T cells from blood. The source of these receptors is a young man in good health.

The chain links TRBV5-1 to TRBJ2-7, with D unresolved. The length of the CDR3 is 15 residues. V was shortened by 4 bases and J by 7 bases, with 21 bases between the two germline ends. CDR1 is SGHRS and CDR2 is YFSETQ in the germline V gene. CDR3 DNA: TGCGCCAGCAGCGGTGGAGAACCCCTCTTGGGAGAGCAGTACTTC. It translates to CASSGGEPLLGEQYF.

This chain connects TRBV28 to TRBJ2-3; D perhaps matches TRBD2 (6 bases). This CDR3 comprises 16 residues. In germline, CDR1 is MDHEN, CDR2 SYDVKM. Trimming took off 3 bases at V and 7 bases at J, with 20 bases between the two ends. The CDR3 loop reads CASSFRGRGSSNTQYF. In DNA, the CDR3 is TGTGCCAGCAGTTTTCGGGGGAGAGGGAGCTCAAATACGCAGTATTTT. The full variable domain, rest sourced from reference TRBV28 and TRBJ2-3, is DVKVTQSSRYLVKRTGEKVFLECVQDMDHENMFWYRQDPGLGLRLIYFSYDVKMKEKGDIPEGYSVSREKKERFSLILESASTNQTSMYLCASSFRGRGSSNTQYFGPGTRLTVL.

The V and J genes are TRBV7-2 and TRBJ2-1, with TRBD2 matching 9 bases. The CDR3 has 16 amino acids. V was pared by 3 bases and J by 7 bases, with 10 bases of the junction left unmatched. Germline CDR1 is SGHTA and CDR2 is FQGNSA. CDR3: CASSFVAGEGWNEQFF. As DNA, the CDR3 is TGTGCCAGCAGCTTTGTAGCGGGAGAGGGGTGGAATGAGCAGTTCTTC.

This clone was picked up a small number of times. CDR3 protein: CASSGRTGLSYEQYF. In nucleotides, the CDR3 is TGTGCCAGCAGTGGACGGACAGGGCTATCCTACGAGCAGTACTTC. J is TRBJ2-7 and V is TRBV2; 8 bases map to TRBD1. The V and J ends lost 4 bases and 1 base, in that order; junction bases with no gene match: 6. This CDR3 spans 15 amino acids. Germline V lookup: CDR1 SNHLY, CDR2 FYNNEI.

This clone came up many times. This chain joins TRBV5-1 and TRBJ2-5; 8 nucleotides align to TRBD1. The CDR3 spans 14 residues. The ends lost 2 bases at V and 3 bases at J; junction bases unmatched: 3. CDR1 is SGHRS and CDR2 is YFSETQ in the germline V gene. CDR3 DNA sequence: TGCGCCAGCAGCTTACAGGGGGGAAAAGAGACCCAGTACTTC. As protein: CASSLQGGKETQYF. Filled out from reference TRBV5-1 and TRBJ2-5, the complete variable domain reads KAGVTQTPRYLIKTRGQQVTLSCSPISGHRSVSWYQQTPGQGLQFLFEYFSETQRNKGNFPGRFSGRQFSNSRSEMNVSTLELGDSALYLCASSLQGGKETQYFGPGTRLLVL.

This clone was observed a few times. The chain couples TRBV6-5 to TRBJ2-2; D is undetermined. This CDR3 has 11 amino acids. The germline V and J ends were trimmed by 5 bases and 9 bases, with 7 bases remaining between them. Germline V gene sequence: CDR1 MNHEY, CDR2 SVGAGI. CDR3 residues: CASSKGRELFF. The CDR3 DNA is TGTGCCAGCAGTAAAGGTCGGGAGCTGTTTTTT.

The V gene is TRBV29-1, the J gene TRBJ2-7, with D hard to call. CDR3 length: 13 residues. Deletions cut 4 bases from V and 2 bases from J, with 12 bases between. Germline CDR1 is SQVTM and CDR2 is ANQGSEA. The CDR3 region is CSVAIEAPYEQYF. In nucleotides, the CDR3 is TGCAGCGTTGCGATAGAGGCCCCCTACGAGCAGTACTTC.

There are many counts of this clone. The gene calls are TRBV7-6 and TRBJ2-7; TRBD2 agrees at 8 bases. Germline V gene sequence: CDR1 SGHVS, CDR2 FNYEAQ. There are 14 residues in the CDR3. V was pared by 6 bases and J by 3 bases, with 7 bases of the junction left unmatched. The CDR3 nucleotides read TGTGCCAGCAGTCCAACTAGCGGCAACTACGAGCAGTACTTC. Translating gives CASSPTSGNYEQYF.

This clone has more than one count but fewer than ten. The chain joins TRBV7-6 to TRBJ1-1; D not resolved. Trimming took off 1 base at V and 1 base at J, with 4 bases between the two ends. The CDR3 has 13 amino acids. The V gene's germline CDR1 is SGHVS and CDR2 FNYEAQ. In DNA form, the CDR3 reads TGTGCCAGCAGCTTAGTGGCGAACACTGAAGCTTTCTTT. Protein: CASSLVANTEAFF.

Turning to this clone: This sample includes further DNA sequences coding for the same CDR3. The chain is built from TRBV9 and TRBJ2-7; 11 bases line up with TRBD2. The J segment lost 2 bases and the V segment lost 2 bases, leaving 3 bases of the junction unmatched. CDR3 length: 15 residues. Germline CDR1 is SGDLS and CDR2 is YYNGEE. CDR3 nucleotides: TGTGCCAGCAGCGTTGGGACTAGCGGCGCCTACGAGCAGTACTTC. This codes for CASSVGTSGAYEQYF. Full variable domain (rest looked up from reference TRBV9 and TRBJ2-7): DSGVTQTPKHLITATGQRVTLRCSPRSGDLSVYWYQQSLDQGLQFLIQYYNGEERAKGNILERFSAQQFPDLHSELNLSSLELGDSALYFCASSVGTSGAYEQYFGPGTRLTVT.

The table lists this clone with a few counts. The rearrangement uses TRBV28 and TRBJ2-5; 10 bases agree with TRBD2. The CDR3 is made up of 17 amino acids. The V gene end was trimmed by 4 bases and the J gene end by 2 bases; junction bases not matched to a gene: 10. The germline V gene encodes CDR1 MDHEN and CDR2 SYDVKM. The CDR3 reads CASSSRRTSGPQETQYF. The CDR3 DNA reads TGTGCCAGCAGTTCCCGACGGACTAGCGGACCTCAAGAGACCCAGTACTTC.

This clone came up many times. The CDR3 reads CAGRDSYNEQFF. Written as DNA, the CDR3 is TGTGCCGGCCGGGACAGCTACAATGAGCAGTTCTTC. The V call is TRBV2, the J call TRBJ2-1, with 7 bases fitting TRBD1. Germline trimming cut 11 bases from V and 3 bases from J; bases unmatched to any gene: 4. The CDR3 loop spans 12 amino acids. CDR1 and CDR2 from the germline V gene are SNHLY and FYNNEI.